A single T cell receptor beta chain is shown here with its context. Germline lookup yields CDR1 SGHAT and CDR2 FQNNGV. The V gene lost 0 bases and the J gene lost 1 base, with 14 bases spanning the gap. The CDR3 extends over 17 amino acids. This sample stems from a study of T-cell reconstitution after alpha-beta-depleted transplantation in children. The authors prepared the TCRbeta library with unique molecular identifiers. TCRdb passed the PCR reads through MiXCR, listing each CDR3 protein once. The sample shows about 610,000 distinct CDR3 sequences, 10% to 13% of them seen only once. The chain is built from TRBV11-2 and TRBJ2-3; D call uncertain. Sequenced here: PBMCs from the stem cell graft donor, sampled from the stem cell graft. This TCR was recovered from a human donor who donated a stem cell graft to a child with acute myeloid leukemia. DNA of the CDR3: TGTGCCAGCAGCTTAGATCAGCCCCAGCGTGGCACAGATACGCAGTATTTT. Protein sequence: CASSLDQPQRGTDTQYF.